The 16 T cell receptor beta chains below come from one sample, sequenced in a study of blood T cell repertoires in COVID-19. TCRdb's table, derived via immunoSEQ multiplex PCR, lists solely in-frame clones and lacks some. The sample contains fewer than 150,000 clones, about 88% of which appear only once. The sequencing sample was made of peripheral blood. The receptors derive from a woman aged 70-85 years who had recovered from COVID-19.

V is TRBV24-1 and J is TRBJ2-2; 7 bases map to TRBD2. V lost 1 base and J lost 6; bases outside the gene matches: 4. CDR1 and CDR2 (germline): KGHDR, SFDVKD. This CDR3 comprises 15 residues. As DNA, the CDR3 is TGTGCCACCAGTGATTTTGGGCGGGAGCCCGGGGAGCTGTTTTTT. Translating gives CATSDFGREPGELFF.

This clone was seen only once. The chain carries TRBV25-1 and TRBJ2-1; maybe TRBD2 (5 bases). V lost 6 bases and J lost 0, with 9 bases in between. This CDR3 comprises 14 residues. CDR1 is MGHDK and CDR2 is SYGVNS in the germline V gene. DNA for the CDR3: TGTGCCAGCAGGAGGGCTAGCTCCTACAATGAGCAGTTCTTC. Protein: CASRRASSYNEQFF.

CDR3 loop: CASSQERVFSYEQYF. The CDR3 coding sequence is TGTGCCAGCAGCCAAGAACGGGTGTTCTCCTACGAGCAGTACTTC. The chain uses TRBV4-2 and TRBJ2-7, with D unclear. The V gene lost 0 bases and the J gene lost 0 bases, with 9 bases spanning the gap. CDR1 is LGHNA and CDR2 is YNFKEQ in the germline V gene. The CDR3 runs to 15 residues.

V gene TRBV7-8 combines with J gene TRBJ2-2; unclear D gene. The CDR3 contains 13 residues. The V gene's germline CDR1 is SGHVS and CDR2 FQNEAQ. V was clipped by 0 bases and J by 3 bases, with 2 bases between them. The CDR3 region is CASSLADTGELFF. CDR3 DNA sequence: TGTGCCAGCAGCTTAGCCGACACCGGGGAGCTGTTTTTT.

The sample holds one count of this clone. The rearrangement joins TRBV4-2 to TRBJ2-1; 7 nucleotides match TRBD2. The germline V gene has CDR1 LGHNA and CDR2 YNFKEQ. The CDR3 covers 16 residues. Trimming took 2 bases from V and 6 from J; bases not matched to a gene: 10. The CDR3 DNA reads as TGTGCCAGCAGCCAACTCAGCTTCAGGGAGGGCAATGAGCAGTTCTTC. It translates to CASSQLSFREGNEQFF.

The rearrangement joins TRBV28 to TRBJ1-1; D is unclear. Trimming cost V 6 bases and J 2 bases, with 7 bases left between them. Per germline, CDR1 MDHEN and CDR2 SYDVKM. The CDR3 loop spans 12 amino acids. CDR3 loop: CASSPSNTEAFF. The CDR3 DNA reads as TGTGCCAGCAGCCCGTCTAACACTGAAGCTTTCTTT.

The chain employs TRBV19 and TRBJ1-4; 8 nucleotides line up with TRBD1. Germline V gene data show CDR1 as LNHDA and CDR2 as SQIVND (reference sequence). The CDR3 length is 15 residues. J gave up 2 bases and V 5 bases, and 4 bases lay outside the gene matches. CDR3 protein: CASSAQGATNEKLFF. DNA of the CDR3: TGTGCCAGTAGTGCCCAGGGGGCCACTAATGAAAAACTGTTTTTT. Together with reference TRBV19 and TRBJ1-4, the CDR3 gives the full variable domain: DGGITQSPKYLFRKEGQNVTLSCEQNLNHDAMYWYRQDPGQGLRLIYYSQIVNDFQKGDIAEGYSVSREKKESFPLTVTSAQKNPTAFYLCASSAQGATNEKLFFGSGTQLSVL.

This chain links TRBV7-9 with TRBJ1-2; no clear D gene. The CDR3 consists of 13 residues. CDR1 is SEHNR, CDR2 FQNEAQ, per germline (reference sequence). V was cut by 1 base and J by 4 bases, with 7 bases left in between. DNA for the CDR3: TGTGCCAGCAGCTTAGAACAGAGCTATGGCTACACCTTC. It translates to CASSLEQSYGYTF.

The chain carries TRBV9 and TRBJ2-2; unclear D gene. The CDR3 is made up of 13 amino acids. Trimming stripped 1 base from V and 4 bases from J, with 5 bases between. CDR1 is SGDLS, CDR2 YYNGEE, per germline. CDR3 protein: CASSVRSTGELFF. CDR3 bases: TGTGCCAGCAGCGTACGTAGCACCGGGGAGCTGTTTTTT.

The chain links TRBV19 to TRBJ1-2, with D uncertain. This CDR3 comprises 16 residues. Deletions cut 7 bases from V and 2 bases from J, with 20 bases between. Germline V gene lookup returns CDR1 LNHDA and CDR2 SQIVND (reference sequence). DNA of the CDR3: TGTGCCAGTACCCCTCTAGGCCCTATGAGGAACTATGGCTACACCTTC. Its translation is CASTPLGPMRNYGYTF.

The chain employs TRBV27 and TRBJ2-5, with 12 bases fitting TRBD2. The V gene's germline CDR1 is MNHEY and CDR2 SMNVEV (reference sequence). V lost 5 bases to trimming and J lost 6 bases; unmatched junction nucleotides: 7. This CDR3 comprises 15 residues. The CDR3, as DNA: TGTGCCAGCAGTATCCTAGCGGGGGGGCCTCAGACCCAGTACTTC. Amino acids: CASSILAGGPQTQYF.

The J gene is TRBJ1-2, the V gene TRBV7-2; a weak D match, TRBD1 (6 bases). Germline values: CDR1 SGHTA, CDR2 FQGNSA. V lost 3 bases to trimming and J lost 4 bases, with 18 bases between them. This CDR3 has 16 residues. CDR3 in amino acids: CASSLRTGPRGYGYTF. In DNA, the CDR3 is TGTGCCAGCAGCTTGAGAACAGGGCCACGGGGCTATGGCTACACCTTC.

The chain combines TRBV11-2 with TRBJ1-4; TRBD1 might be the D (5 bases). V lost 4 bases to trimming and J lost 10 bases, with 13 bases between them. The CDR3 covers 13 residues. Germline V gene sequence: CDR1 SGHAT, CDR2 FQNNGV. CDR3 in DNA: TGTGCCAGCAGCTCCCCCGGGGGAGGAAAACTGTTTTTT. It translates to CASSSPGGGKLFF. Variable domain in full (rest from reference TRBV11-2 and TRBJ1-4): EAGVAQSPRYKIIEKRQSVAFWCNPISGHATLYWYQQILGQGPKLLIQFQNNGVVDDSQLPKDRFSAERLKGVDSTLKIQPAKLEDSAVYLCASSSPGGGKLFFGSGTQLSVL.

V gene TRBV5-6 combines with J gene TRBJ2-5, with D tentatively TRBD2 (6 bases). Germline V lookup: CDR1 SGHDT, CDR2 YYEEEE. This CDR3 comprises 13 residues. Trimming removed 4 bases from V and 4 bases from J, with 11 bases in between. CDR3 loop: CASSQGLLETQYF. The CDR3 DNA follows: TGTGCCAGCAGCCAAGGACTACTAGAGACCCAGTACTTC.

CDR3 loop: CASSSGQPTGELFF. CDR3 sequence (DNA): TGTGCCAGCAGCTCGGGACAGCCCACCGGGGAGCTGTTTTTT. This chain joins TRBV7-3 and TRBJ2-2, with TRBD1 matching 7 bases. The V gene's germline CDR1 is SGHTA and CDR2 FQGTGA. Trimming removed 4 bases from V and 4 bases from J; junction bases left unmatched: 3. The CDR3 contains 14 residues.

This clone showed up just a few times. This chain links TRBV7-2 with TRBJ2-2, with TRBD2 identical over 14 bases. The CDR3 sequence is 15 residues long. Trimming cost V 6 bases and J 6 bases; bases outside gene matches: 3. CDR1 is SGHTA and CDR2 is FQGNSA in the germline V gene. The CDR3: CASRRTSGRSGELFF. The CDR3 DNA reads as TGTGCCAGCAGACGGACTAGCGGGAGGTCCGGGGAGCTGTTTTTT. The complete variable domain, with remaining parts taken from reference TRBV7-2 and TRBJ2-2, reads GAGVSQSPSNKVTEKGKDVELRCDPISGHTALYWYRQSLGQGLEFLIYFQGNSAPDKSGLPSDRFSAERTGGSVSTLTIQRTQQEDSAVYLCASRRTSGRSGELFFGEGSRLTVL.